Each of the 9 T cell receptor beta chains below was sequenced from the same sample in a study of T-cell memory formation after mild COVID-19. MiXCR was run by TCRdb on the 5' RACE reads, yielding one entry per CDR3 protein. The sample has hundreds of thousands of distinct CDR3 sequences, over 25% seen once. Specimen: PBMCs or a T cell subset sorted from them (not recorded which). Every receptor here comes from an adult woman who had mild COVID-19 (a few samples of this study predate the infection). Cell type and time point are not known.

This clonotype occurred a few times. The chain links TRBV7-8 to TRBJ2-5; 8 bases map to TRBD2. The germline gives CDR1 SGHVS, CDR2 FQNEAQ. V dropped 4 bases and J dropped 2; count of bases not matched to a gene: 6. This CDR3 is built from 15 residues. This CDR3 is CASSSGPSGQETQYF. In nucleotides, the CDR3 is TGTGCCAGCAGCTCAGGGCCTAGCGGGCAAGAGACCCAGTACTTC.

The chain couples TRBV29-1 to TRBJ2-7; D unresolved. With 0 bases removed from V and 5 bases from J, the gap between germline ends came to 5 bases. CDR1 is SQVTM and CDR2 is ANQGSEA in the germline V gene. The CDR3 has 11 residues. CDR3 bases: TGCAGCGTTGAAGATTGGAACGAGCAGTACTTC. Translation: CSVEDWNEQYF.

This clonotype has just a few counts. The rearrangement uses TRBV7-2 and TRBJ2-2; D remains unclear. Per the germline V gene, CDR1 is SGHTA and CDR2 is FQGNSA. This CDR3 comprises 15 residues. V gave up 5 bases and J gave up 1 base, with 11 bases separating them. The CDR3 DNA follows: TGTGCCAGCAGCGCCCTACCCCAGAACACCGGGGAGCTGTTTTTT. Amino acids: CASSALPQNTGELFF. Combining the CDR3 with reference TRBV7-2 and TRBJ2-2 gives the whole variable domain GAGVSQSPSNKVTEKGKDVELRCDPISGHTALYWYRQSLGQGLEFLIYFQGNSAPDKSGLPSDRFSAERTGGSVSTLTIQRTQQEDSAVYLCASSALPQNTGELFFGEGSRLTVL.

This clonotype has at least ten counts. The rearrangement joins TRBV7-9 to TRBJ2-3; tentative D call: TRBD1 (5 bases). Germline V gene lookup returns CDR1 SEHNR and CDR2 FQNEAQ (reference sequence). The CDR3 covers 12 residues. The germline V and J ends were trimmed by 4 bases and 3 bases, with 5 bases remaining between them. CDR3 sequence: CASSSGTDTQYF. The CDR3 coding sequence is TGTGCCAGCAGCTCAGGGACAGATACGCAGTATTTT.

This clonotype has more than one count but fewer than ten. A junction end diverges from the germline sequence, so it may reflect a read error. The rearrangement uses TRBV7-9 and TRBJ2-5, with 7 bases fitting TRBD1. Germline-derived CDR1 and CDR2 are SEHNR and FQNEAQ (reference sequence). CDR3 length: 12 amino acids. The chain's CDR3 is CASSPAGTATDF. For the CDR3, the DNA is TGTGCCAGCAGCCCAGCCGGGACAGCTACCGACTTC.

This clonotype was counted only a few times. The CDR3 coding sequence is TGTGCCAGCAGCGGTCACGGACAAGAGCAGTTCTTC. Its translation: CASSGHGQEQFF. This chain uses TRBV7-9 with TRBJ2-1; tentative D call: TRBD1 (5 bases). CDR3 length: 12 amino acids. The V gene's germline CDR1 is SEHNR and CDR2 FQNEAQ (reference sequence). Trimming left V 5 bases short and J 10 bases short, with 12 bases between.

This clonotype came up a few times. This rearrangement joins TRBV13 to TRBJ2-3; unclear D gene. With 4 bases removed from V and 4 bases from J, the gap between germline ends came to 15 bases. This CDR3 has 15 residues. Germline-derived CDR1 and CDR2 are PRHDT and FYEKMQ (reference sequence). CDR3 nucleotide sequence: TGTGCCAGCAGCTCCGGTGCCGGATTCGCAGATACGCAGTATTTT. This codes for CASSSGAGFADTQYF.

V usage is TRBV6-6 and J usage is TRBJ2-1; D ambiguous. Germline V gene sequence: CDR1 MNHNY, CDR2 SVGAGI (reference sequence). The CDR3 extends over 14 amino acids. The V and J ends lost 2 bases and 3 bases respectively, with 8 bases between them. DNA for the CDR3: TGTGCCAGCAGTTACACGGTGGACTACAATGAGCAGTTCTTC. Its translation is CASSYTVDYNEQFF.

This chain uses TRBV4-1 with TRBJ2-7; possible D gene TRBD1, 5 bases. The CDR3 is 15 residues long. V was pared by 1 base and J by 2 bases, with 12 bases between. CDR1 and CDR2 from the germline V gene are MGHRA and YSYEKL. This CDR3 is CASSQGFGHTYEQYF. The CDR3 nucleotides are TGCGCCAGCAGCCAAGGTTTCGGACATACCTACGAGCAGTACTTC.